This entry features one T cell receptor (beta chain) sequence. The V gene lost 6 bases and the J gene lost 1 base, with 9 bases spanning the gap. CDR1 ENHRY and CDR2 SYGVKD come from the germline V gene. This CDR3 spans 14 amino acids. Assay used: immunoSEQ multiplex PCR; TCRdb lists only in-frame clones, some missing. This sample carries approximately 64,000 clones, roughly 80% of them seen once, and the ten largest clones take more than 0.7%. This entry is derived from a study of blood T cell repertoires in COVID-19. At the level of the study: Both acute and convalescent COVID-19 samples were obtained from the United States, Italy and Spain.

The sequencing sample was made of peripheral blood. The rearrangement uses TRBV10-3 and TRBJ2-2; tentatively, D is TRBD1 (5 bases). The TCR sequence derives from an older woman with acute or convalescent COVID-19. CDR3 loop: CAISLTENTGELFF. DNA of the CDR3: TGTGCCATCAGCCTGACAGAGAACACCGGGGAGCTGTTTTTT.